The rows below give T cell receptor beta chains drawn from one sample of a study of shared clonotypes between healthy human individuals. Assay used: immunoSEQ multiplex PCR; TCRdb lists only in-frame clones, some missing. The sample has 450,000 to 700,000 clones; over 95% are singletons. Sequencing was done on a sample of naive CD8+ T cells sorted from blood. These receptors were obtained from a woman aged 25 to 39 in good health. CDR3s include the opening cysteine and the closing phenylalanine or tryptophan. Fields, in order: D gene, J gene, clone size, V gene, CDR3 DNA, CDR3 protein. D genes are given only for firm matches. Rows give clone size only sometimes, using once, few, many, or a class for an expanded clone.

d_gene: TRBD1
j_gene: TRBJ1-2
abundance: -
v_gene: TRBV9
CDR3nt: TGTGCCAGCAGCTCCTCAGGGGGCAATGGCTACACCTTC
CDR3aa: CASSSSGGNGYTF

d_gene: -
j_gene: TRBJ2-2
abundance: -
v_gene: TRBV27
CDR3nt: TGTGCCAGCACCCGGGACTCCAACACCGGGGAGCTGTTTTTT
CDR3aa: CASTRDSNTGELFF

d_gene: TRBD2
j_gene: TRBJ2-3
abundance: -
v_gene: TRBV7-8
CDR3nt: TGTGCCAGCAGCTTAGCGCTCTTTGGCGGGGGGACCGGGGATACGCAGTATTTT
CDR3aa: CASSLALFGGGTGDTQYF

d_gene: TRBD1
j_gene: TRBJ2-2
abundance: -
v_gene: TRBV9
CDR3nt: TGTGCCAGCAGCCCACCACTAGGGACAGGGGGTCGCGGGAGGTACACCGGGGAGCTGTTTTTT
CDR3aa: CASSPPLGTGGRGRYTGELFF

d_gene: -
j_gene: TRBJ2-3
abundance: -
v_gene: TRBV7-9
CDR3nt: TGTGCCAGCAGCTTAGGGGGATGGTCCACAGATACGCAGTATTTT
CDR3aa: CASSLGGWSTDTQYF

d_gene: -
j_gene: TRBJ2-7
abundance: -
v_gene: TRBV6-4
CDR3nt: TGTGCCAGCAGTGACCCCCCCTACGAGCAGTACTTC
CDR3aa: CASSDPPYEQYF

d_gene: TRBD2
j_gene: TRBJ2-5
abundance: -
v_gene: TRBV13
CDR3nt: TGTGCCAGCAGACTAGCGGGAGGGCTGGAGACCCAGTACTTC
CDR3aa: CASRLAGGLETQYF

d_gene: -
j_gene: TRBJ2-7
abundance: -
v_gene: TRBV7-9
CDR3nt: TGTGCCAGCAGCTCGCTCCGGACAGATCACTCCTACGAGCAGTACTTC
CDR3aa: CASSSLRTDHSYEQYF

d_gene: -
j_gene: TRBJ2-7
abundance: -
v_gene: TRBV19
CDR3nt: TGTGCCAGTAGTATTCGGGGTGGTCACTCCTACGAGCAGTACTTC
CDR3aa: CASSIRGGHSYEQYF

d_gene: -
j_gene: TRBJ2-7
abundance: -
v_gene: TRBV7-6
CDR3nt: TGTGCCAGCAGCGAATTCGGGGGACCTCAGGGGAACGAGCAGTACTTC
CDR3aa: CASSEFGGPQGNEQYF

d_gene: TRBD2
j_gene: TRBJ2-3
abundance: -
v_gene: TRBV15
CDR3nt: TGTGCCACCGGAAGCGGACTAGCGGGAGGGAATACGCAGTATTTT
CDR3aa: CATGSGLAGGNTQYF

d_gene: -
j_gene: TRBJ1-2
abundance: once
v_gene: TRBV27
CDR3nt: TGTGCCAGCAGTTTAAGGCCAGAAGGCTATGGCTACACCTTC
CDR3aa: CASSLRPEGYGYTF

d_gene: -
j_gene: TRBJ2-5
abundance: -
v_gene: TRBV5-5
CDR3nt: TGTGCCAGCAGCTTGTGGGAGACCCAGTACTTC
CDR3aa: CASSLWETQYF

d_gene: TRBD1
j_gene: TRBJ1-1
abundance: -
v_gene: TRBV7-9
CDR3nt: TGTGCCAGCAGCTTCCCGGACAGGGCGGACACTGAAGCTTTCTTT
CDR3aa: CASSFPDRADTEAFF

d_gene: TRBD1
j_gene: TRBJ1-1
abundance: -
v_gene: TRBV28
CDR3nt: TGTGCCAGCAGGGGGGACAGGGGGCTAAACACTGAAGCTTTCTTT
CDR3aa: CASRGDRGLNTEAFF

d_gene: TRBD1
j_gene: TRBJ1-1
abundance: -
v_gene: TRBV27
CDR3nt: TGTGCCAGCAGTCAGACAGGGGCCAACACTGAAGCTTTCTTT
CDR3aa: CASSQTGANTEAFF

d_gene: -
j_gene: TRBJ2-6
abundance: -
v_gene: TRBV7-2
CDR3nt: TGTGCCAGCAGCTTGAGGGGGACGGTGACTTACTCTGGGGCCAACGTCCTGACTTTC
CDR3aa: CASSLRGTVTYSGANVLTF

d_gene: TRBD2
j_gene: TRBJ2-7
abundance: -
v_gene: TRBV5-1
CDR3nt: TGCGCCAGCTCTAGCGGGAGGGGCCTGGAGCAGTACTTC
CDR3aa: CASSSGRGLEQYF

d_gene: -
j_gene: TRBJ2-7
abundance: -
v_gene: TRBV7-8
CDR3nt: TGTGCCAGCAGCTTAGCAATGGGGTTTTCCGAGCAGTACTTC
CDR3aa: CASSLAMGFSEQYF

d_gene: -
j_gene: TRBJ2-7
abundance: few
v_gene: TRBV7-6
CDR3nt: TGTGCCAGCAGCTTAACGGGATACGAGCAGTACTTC
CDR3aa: CASSLTGYEQYF

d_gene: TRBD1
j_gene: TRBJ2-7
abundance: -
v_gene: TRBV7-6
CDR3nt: TGTGCCAGCAGCGTCGGGACAGTTGGCGAGCAGTACTTC
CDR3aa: CASSVGTVGEQYF

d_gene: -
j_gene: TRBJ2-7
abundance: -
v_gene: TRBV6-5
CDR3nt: TGTGCCAGCAGTTATTCCTTTGAGGGGAGCTCCTACGAGCAGTACTTC
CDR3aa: CASSYSFEGSSYEQYF

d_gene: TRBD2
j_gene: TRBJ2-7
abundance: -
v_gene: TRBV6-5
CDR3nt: TGTGCCAGCAGCTGGACTAGCGGGTCCTACGAGCAGTACTTC
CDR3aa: CASSWTSGSYEQYF

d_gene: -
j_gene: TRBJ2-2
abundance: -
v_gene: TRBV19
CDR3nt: TGTGCCAGCCCCGACCCTCTTGCCGGGGAGCTGTTTTTT
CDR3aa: CASPDPLAGELFF

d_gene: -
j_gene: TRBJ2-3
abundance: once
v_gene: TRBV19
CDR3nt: TGTGCCAGTAGTATGTCCCAGAGGGGGACCACAGATACGCAGTATTTT
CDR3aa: CASSMSQRGTTDTQYF

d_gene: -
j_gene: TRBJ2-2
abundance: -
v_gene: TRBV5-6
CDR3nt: TGTGCCAGCAGCTTGGATACTAGCAGACCACCCGGGGAGCTGTTTTTT
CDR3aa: CASSLDTSRPPGELFF

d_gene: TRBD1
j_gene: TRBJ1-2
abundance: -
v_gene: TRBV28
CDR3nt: TGTGCCAGCAGACAGACAGGGTCCGGCACTAACTATGGCTACACCTTC
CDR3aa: CASRQTGSGTNYGYTF

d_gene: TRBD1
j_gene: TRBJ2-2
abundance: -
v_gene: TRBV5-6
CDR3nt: TGTGCCAGCAGCTTTACAGGGGGACCCGGGGAGCTGTTTTTT
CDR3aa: CASSFTGGPGELFF

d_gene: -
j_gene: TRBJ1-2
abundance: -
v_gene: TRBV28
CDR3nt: TGTGCCAGCAGACCGACCGACAACTATGGCTACACCTTC
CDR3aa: CASRPTDNYGYTF

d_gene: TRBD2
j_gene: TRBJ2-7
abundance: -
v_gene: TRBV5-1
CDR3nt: TGCGCCAGCAGCCCTAGCGGGGCCTACGAGCAGTACTTC
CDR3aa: CASSPSGAYEQYF

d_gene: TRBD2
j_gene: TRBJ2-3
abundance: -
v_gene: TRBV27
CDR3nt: TGTGCCAGCAGTTTGTTTGGCGGGAGACTAGATACGCAGTATTTT
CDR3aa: CASSLFGGRLDTQYF

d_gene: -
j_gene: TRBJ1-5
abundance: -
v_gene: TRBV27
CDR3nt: TGTGCCAGCAGTTTTTTAGCAGGGAGCCAGCCCCAGCATTTT
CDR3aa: CASSFLAGSQPQHF